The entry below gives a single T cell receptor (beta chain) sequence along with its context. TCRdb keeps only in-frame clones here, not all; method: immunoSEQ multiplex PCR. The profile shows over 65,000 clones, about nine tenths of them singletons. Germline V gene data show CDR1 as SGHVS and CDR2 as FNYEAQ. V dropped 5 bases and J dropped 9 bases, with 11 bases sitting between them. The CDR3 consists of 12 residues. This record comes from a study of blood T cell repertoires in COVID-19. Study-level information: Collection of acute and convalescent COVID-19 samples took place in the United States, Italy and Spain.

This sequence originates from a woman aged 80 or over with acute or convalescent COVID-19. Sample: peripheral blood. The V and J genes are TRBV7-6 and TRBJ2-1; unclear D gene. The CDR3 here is CASSPSGSEQFF. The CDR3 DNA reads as TGTGCCAGCAGCCCTAGTGGCAGTGAGCAGTTCTTC.